These T cell receptor beta chains were read from a single sample in a study of beta chain features in type 1 diabetes. Clones were sequenced by immunoSEQ multiplex PCR, and TCRdb holds only the in-frame ones, with some missing. Of around 690,000 clones listed, around an eighth are singletons. The specimen sequenced was naive CD4+ T cells from blood. The receptor source for this set is a man younger than 40 with type 1 diabetes. Both conserved end residues are part of each CDR3. D genes are given only for firm matches. Part of the rows lack a size; the others show once, few, many or a class for expanded clones.

clone size: few
D gene: TRBD2
J gene: TRBJ2-1
V gene: TRBV7-2
CDR3 DNA: TGTGCCAGCAGCTTCTCGGGACTAGCGGGAGAGCAGTTCTTC
CDR3 protein: CASSFSGLAGEQFF

clone size: few
D gene: TRBD1
J gene: TRBJ1-5
V gene: TRBV19
CDR3 DNA: TGTGCCAGTAGTGGGACAGGGGGCATGACTAGCAATCAGCCCCAGCATTTT
CDR3 protein: CASSGTGGMTSNQPQHF

clone size: few
D gene: TRBD1
J gene: TRBJ2-6
V gene: TRBV7-2
CDR3 DNA: TGTGCCAGCAGCCGGACAGGGTCGTGGACTGGGGCCAACGTCCTGACTTTC
CDR3 protein: CASSRTGSWTGANVLTF

clone size: many
D gene: -
J gene: TRBJ2-7
V gene: TRBV12-5
CDR3 DNA: TGTGCTAGTGGTTTGGTATATCTGCAGTACTTC
CDR3 protein: CASGLVYLQYF

clone size: few
D gene: -
J gene: TRBJ1-3
V gene: TRBV9
CDR3 DNA: TGTGCCAGCAGCGTAAGCACTGGAAACACCATATATTTT
CDR3 protein: CASSVSTGNTIYF

clone size: few
D gene: TRBD1
J gene: TRBJ2-1
V gene: TRBV30
CDR3 DNA: TGTGCCTGGGGGACAGGGCTAGGCAATGAGCAGTTCTTC
CDR3 protein: CAWGTGLGNEQFF

clone size: few
D gene: -
J gene: TRBJ1-1
V gene: TRBV29-1
CDR3 DNA: TGCAGCGTTGAAGGCCCCGGCAAGGCCGCGAACACTGAAGCTTTCTTT
CDR3 protein: CSVEGPGKAANTEAFF

clone size: -
D gene: TRBD1
J gene: TRBJ1-6
V gene: TRBV30
CDR3 DNA: TGTGCCTGGAGTCTGCGACAGGGCGGATCACCCCTCCACTTT
CDR3 protein: CAWSLRQGGSPLHF

clone size: -
D gene: TRBD2
J gene: TRBJ2-1
V gene: TRBV9
CDR3 DNA: TGTGCCAGCAGCCCTCAGGGACTAGTAGGCAATGAGCAGTTCTTC
CDR3 protein: CASSPQGLVGNEQFF

clone size: few
D gene: -
J gene: TRBJ2-2
V gene: TRBV14
CDR3 DNA: TGTGCCAGCAACCAGGCGACGTTCACCGGGGAGCTGTTTTTT
CDR3 protein: CASNQATFTGELFF

clone size: few
D gene: TRBD2
J gene: TRBJ2-3
V gene: TRBV11-2
CDR3 DNA: TGTGCCAGCAGCCCTAGCGGCCTCACAGATACGCAGTATTTT
CDR3 protein: CASSPSGLTDTQYF

clone size: few
D gene: -
J gene: TRBJ1-1
V gene: TRBV5-8
CDR3 DNA: TGTGCCAGCGCTCAGGGATCTCGGTGGAACACTGAAGCTTTCTTT
CDR3 protein: CASAQGSRWNTEAFF

clone size: few
D gene: -
J gene: TRBJ2-7
V gene: TRBV28
CDR3 DNA: TGTGCCAGCAGTTCTTGGGGGGGCACCTACGAGCAGTACTTC
CDR3 protein: CASSSWGGTYEQYF

clone size: -
D gene: -
J gene: TRBJ1-1
V gene: TRBV2
CDR3 DNA: TGTGCCAGCCAGAGGGACAAAGGGGTGGTTGCCACTGAAGCTTTCTTT
CDR3 protein: CASQRDKGVVATEAFF

clone size: -
D gene: -
J gene: TRBJ2-5
V gene: TRBV18
CDR3 DNA: TGTGCCAGCTCACCTAGGACAGACCTCCAAGAGACCCAGTACTTC
CDR3 protein: CASSPRTDLQETQYF

clone size: -
D gene: TRBD1
J gene: TRBJ2-2
V gene: TRBV12-5
CDR3 DNA: TGTGCTAGTGGAACCCCACAGGGGGCGAGCACCGGGGAGCTGTTTTTT
CDR3 protein: CASGTPQGASTGELFF

clone size: few
D gene: -
J gene: TRBJ1-2
V gene: TRBV7-9
CDR3 DNA: TGTGCCAGCAGGTTAGGGAACTCTAACTATGGCTACACCTTC
CDR3 protein: CASRLGNSNYGYTF

clone size: few
D gene: -
J gene: TRBJ1-3
V gene: TRBV7-9
CDR3 DNA: TGTGCCAGCAGCTTCGGGTCAGGAAACACCATATATTTT
CDR3 protein: CASSFGSGNTIYF

clone size: -
D gene: -
J gene: TRBJ2-7
V gene: TRBV7-2
CDR3 DNA: TGTGCCAGCAGCTTAGTCGGGGGCCGGGGATCCGAGCAGTACTTC
CDR3 protein: CASSLVGGRGSEQYF

clone size: -
D gene: -
J gene: TRBJ1-5
V gene: TRBV4-2
CDR3 DNA: TGTGCCAGCAGCCAAGGGACGGTATTTAGCAATCAGCCCCAGCATTTT
CDR3 protein: CASSQGTVFSNQPQHF

clone size: few
D gene: TRBD1
J gene: TRBJ2-3
V gene: TRBV6-5
CDR3 DNA: TGTGCCAGCAGCTACGGGGACAGGGACACAGATACGCAGTATTTT
CDR3 protein: CASSYGDRDTDTQYF

clone size: few
D gene: -
J gene: TRBJ1-1
V gene: TRBV11-2
CDR3 DNA: TGTGCCAGCAGCCTCCGACAGGTGAACACTGAAGCTTTCTTT
CDR3 protein: CASSLRQVNTEAFF

clone size: few
D gene: TRBD2
J gene: TRBJ2-5
V gene: TRBV7-6
CDR3 DNA: TGTGCCAGCAGCTTAGTTACTGGACTAGCGGGGGGATCGGCCCAGTACTTC
CDR3 protein: CASSLVTGLAGGSAQYF

clone size: -
D gene: TRBD2
J gene: TRBJ2-1
V gene: TRBV4-2
CDR3 DNA: TGTGCCAGCAGCCAAGATAGTGGGAGGGGTTCATACAATGAGCAGTTCTTC
CDR3 protein: CASSQDSGRGSYNEQFF

clone size: -
D gene: TRBD1
J gene: TRBJ1-2
V gene: TRBV28
CDR3 DNA: TGTGCCAGCATGACAGGGGGGTATGGCTACACCTTC
CDR3 protein: CASMTGGYGYTF

clone size: few
D gene: -
J gene: TRBJ1-5
V gene: TRBV6-6
CDR3 DNA: TGTGCCAGCAGTTGGTACCCTCAGGGGACCCAGCCCCAGCATTTT
CDR3 protein: CASSWYPQGTQPQHF

clone size: -
D gene: -
J gene: TRBJ1-1
V gene: TRBV7-9
CDR3 DNA: TGTGCCAGCAGCCCACCCCCCAACACTGAAGCTTTCTTT
CDR3 protein: CASSPPPNTEAFF

clone size: few
D gene: TRBD1
J gene: TRBJ1-1
V gene: TRBV2
CDR3 DNA: TGTGCCAGCACAGGACAGGTTGAGAACACTGAAGCTTTCTTT
CDR3 protein: CASTGQVENTEAFF

clone size: -
D gene: -
J gene: TRBJ1-2
V gene: TRBV4-3
CDR3 DNA: TGCGCCAGCAGCCAAGATCGGGGACCCCGGGACGGCTACACCTTC
CDR3 protein: CASSQDRGPRDGYTF

clone size: -
D gene: TRBD1
J gene: TRBJ2-3
V gene: TRBV5-1
CDR3 DNA: TGCGCCAGCAGCTTGGGGGACAGGAGCACAGATACGCAGTATTTT
CDR3 protein: CASSLGDRSTDTQYF

clone size: -
D gene: TRBD1
J gene: TRBJ1-4
V gene: TRBV7-2
CDR3 DNA: TGTGCCAGCAGCTTAGCGACAGGGGGAACTAATGAAAAACTGTTTTTT
CDR3 protein: CASSLATGGTNEKLFF

clone size: few
D gene: -
J gene: TRBJ2-3
V gene: TRBV18
CDR3 DNA: TGTGCCAGCTCTCCTCCTAGTGCCAACACAGATACGCAGTATTTT
CDR3 protein: CASSPPSANTDTQYF

clone size: -
D gene: TRBD1
J gene: TRBJ2-2
V gene: TRBV2
CDR3 DNA: TGTGCCAGCACTCGGGACAGGGGATACACCGGGGAGCTGTTTTTT
CDR3 protein: CASTRDRGYTGELFF

clone size: few
D gene: TRBD1
J gene: TRBJ1-5
V gene: TRBV30
CDR3 DNA: TGTGCCTGGAGTGGACAGGGGGATCAGCCCCAGCATTTT
CDR3 protein: CAWSGQGDQPQHF

clone size: few
D gene: -
J gene: TRBJ1-2
V gene: TRBV6-6
CDR3 DNA: TGTGCCAGCAGTTACCCAAGCCAGAAAACCGATGGCTACACCTTC
CDR3 protein: CASSYPSQKTDGYTF

clone size: -
D gene: -
J gene: TRBJ1-1
V gene: TRBV5-1
CDR3 DNA: TGCGCCAGCAGTCCCGACGGGAACACTGAAGCTTTCTTT
CDR3 protein: CASSPDGNTEAFF

clone size: -
D gene: -
J gene: TRBJ1-2
V gene: TRBV5-1
CDR3 DNA: TGCGCCAGCAGCTTGGAAACGCCAGGATCGGGCTACACCTTC
CDR3 protein: CASSLETPGSGYTF

clone size: -
D gene: -
J gene: TRBJ2-7
V gene: TRBV25-1
CDR3 DNA: TGTGCCAGCAGTGAATACGACCCCTACGAGCAGTACTTC
CDR3 protein: CASSEYDPYEQYF

clone size: few
D gene: -
J gene: TRBJ2-5
V gene: TRBV6-1
CDR3 DNA: TGTGCCAGCATCCGCGCGCACCCGAAAGAGGAGACCCAGTACTTC
CDR3 protein: CASIRAHPKEETQYF

clone size: few
D gene: -
J gene: TRBJ2-7
V gene: TRBV28
CDR3 DNA: TGTGCCAGCAGCCCTTTCTACGAGCAGTACTTC
CDR3 protein: CASSPFYEQYF